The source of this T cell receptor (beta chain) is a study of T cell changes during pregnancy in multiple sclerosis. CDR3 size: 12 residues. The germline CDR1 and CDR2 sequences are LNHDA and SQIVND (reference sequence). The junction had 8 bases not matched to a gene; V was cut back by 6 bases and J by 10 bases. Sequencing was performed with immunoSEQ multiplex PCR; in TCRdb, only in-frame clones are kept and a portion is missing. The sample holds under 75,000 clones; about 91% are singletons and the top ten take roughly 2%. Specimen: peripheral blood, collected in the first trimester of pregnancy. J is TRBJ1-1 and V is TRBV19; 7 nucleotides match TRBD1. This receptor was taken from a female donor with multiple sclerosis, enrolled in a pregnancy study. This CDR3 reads CASSDRETAAFF. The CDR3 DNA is TGTGCCAGTAGCGACAGGGAGACGGCAGCTTTCTTT.